Shown below are 5 T cell receptor beta chains from a single sample sequenced in a study of cytomegalovirus exposure and HLA in healthy donors. The PCR ran on 60 Vbeta and 13 Jbeta primers. Assay used: immunoSEQ multiplex PCR; TCRdb lists only in-frame clones, some missing. The data hold around 120,000 clones, with about 80% observed a single time. The sequencing input was PBMCs. All receptors come from a female donor in good health and CMV-seropositive.

The chain employs TRBV27 and TRBJ1-1; D gene uncertain. This CDR3 is built from 14 residues. V was clipped by 1 base and J by 8 bases, with 14 bases between them. The germline CDR1 and CDR2 sequences are MNHEY and SMNVEV (reference sequence). The DNA of the CDR3 is TGTGCCAGCAGTTTATGGGATAGCGGCACAGAAGCTTTCTTT. Translating gives CASSLWDSGTEAFF.

The genes are TRBV5-1 and TRBJ2-7, with D possibly being TRBD1 (6 bases). The CDR3 spans 14 residues. V was pared by 0 bases and J by 3 bases, with 10 bases between. Germline CDR1 SGHRS, CDR2 YFSETQ. The CDR3 sequence is CASSLGQGFYEQYF. Written as DNA, the CDR3 is TGCGCCAGCAGCTTGGGGCAGGGGTTCTACGAGCAGTACTTC.

V usage is TRBV10-1 and J usage is TRBJ1-1; D may be TRBD1 (5 bases). The CDR3 sequence is 14 residues long. V was shortened by 0 bases and J by 5 bases, with 10 bases between the two germline ends. Looked up from germline, CDR1 is WNHNN and CDR2 is SYGVQD (reference sequence). The CDR3 nucleotides read TGCGCCAGCAGTGAGTCTAAGGAGGGGACTGAAGCTTTCTTT. Translation: CASSESKEGTEAFF.

The chain is built from TRBV7-3 and TRBJ2-2, with 8 bases that match TRBD2. Germline loops: CDR1 SGHTA, CDR2 FQGTGA. J lost 7 bases, V lost 3 bases, and 4 bases had no gene match. The CDR3 extends over 14 amino acids. The CDR3 DNA is TGTGCCAGCAGCTTCTCAACTAGCGGCGGGGAGCTGTTTTTT. Amino acids: CASSFSTSGGELFF.

The chain couples TRBV11-3 to TRBJ1-1; D is possibly TRBD1 (6 bases). V was pared by 5 bases and J by 0 bases, with 13 bases between. The germline CDR1 and CDR2 sequences are SGHNT and YENEEA. CDR3 length: 15 residues. CDR3 protein: CASSLQGGLNTEAFF. For the CDR3, the DNA is TGTGCCAGCAGCCTACAGGGTGGACTGAACACTGAAGCTTTCTTT. Drawing the rest from reference TRBV11-3 and TRBJ1-1, the complete variable domain is EAGVVQSPRYKIIEKKQPVAFWCNPISGHNTLYWYLQNLGQGPELLIRYENEEAVDDSQLPKDRFSAERLKGVDSTLKIQPAELGDSAVYLCASSLQGGLNTEAFFGQGTRLTVV.